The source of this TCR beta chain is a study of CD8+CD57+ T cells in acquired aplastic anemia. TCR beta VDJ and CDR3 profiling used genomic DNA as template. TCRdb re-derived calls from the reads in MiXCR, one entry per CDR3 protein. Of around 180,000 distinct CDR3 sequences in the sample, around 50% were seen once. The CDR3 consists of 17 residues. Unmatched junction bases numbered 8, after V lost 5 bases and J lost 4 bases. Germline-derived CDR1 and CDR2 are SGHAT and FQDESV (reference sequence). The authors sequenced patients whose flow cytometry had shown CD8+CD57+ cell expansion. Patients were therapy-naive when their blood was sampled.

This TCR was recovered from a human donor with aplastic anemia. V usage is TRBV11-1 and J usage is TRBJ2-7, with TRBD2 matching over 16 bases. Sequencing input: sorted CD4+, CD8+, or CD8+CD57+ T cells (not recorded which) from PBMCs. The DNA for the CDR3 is TGTGCCAGCAGCGAGGGACTAGCGGGAGGGGTCCCTTACGAGCAGTACTTC. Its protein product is CASSEGLAGGVPYEQYF.